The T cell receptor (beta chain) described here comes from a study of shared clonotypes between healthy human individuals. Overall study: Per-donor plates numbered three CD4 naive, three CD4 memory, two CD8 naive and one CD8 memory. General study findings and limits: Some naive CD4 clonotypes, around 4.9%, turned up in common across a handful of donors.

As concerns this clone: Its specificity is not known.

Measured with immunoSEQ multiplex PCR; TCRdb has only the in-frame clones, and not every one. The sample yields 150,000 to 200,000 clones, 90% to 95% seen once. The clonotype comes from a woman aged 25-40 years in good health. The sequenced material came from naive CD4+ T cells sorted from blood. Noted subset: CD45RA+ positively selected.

In DNA, the CDR3 is TGTGCCAGCAGCCCCCCCAGCCGCTACGAGCAGTACTTC. It is translated as CASSPPSRYEQYF. The J gene is TRBJ2-7, the V gene TRBV11-2; the D is unclear. Looked up from germline, CDR1 is SGHAT and CDR2 is FQNNGV. The V end was cut by 5 bases, the J end by 3 bases, with 11 bases between. This CDR3 spans 13 amino acids.